This TCR beta chain is drawn from a study of blood T cell repertoires in COVID-19. About this clone: This sample includes further DNA sequences coding for the same CDR3.

Authors' methods: From reference gene primer amplification, estimates of nucleated cell counts were derived. TCRdb's copy holds only in-frame clones and misses some; the assay was immunoSEQ multiplex PCR. V and J calls plus clone size are reproduced from that table; the DNA served to infer D and trimming. This table has about 45,000 clones, almost 90% appearing once. The source material was peripheral blood. The clonotype originates from a human donor in a cohort sampled during active COVID-19.

The CDR3 protein is CASSQTIGGTGGRGRGSPLHF. CDR3 sequence (DNA): TGCGCCAGCAGTCAAACGATAGGAGGGACAGGGGGTCGGGGGCGGGGTTCACCCCTCCACTTT. V usage is TRBV23-1 and J usage is TRBJ1-6; 11 bases agree with TRBD1. TRBV23-1 is given ORF status, its function remaining uncertain. The CDR3 contains 21 residues. Germline trimming cut 2 bases from V and 9 bases from J; bases unmatched to any gene: 21.